This TCR beta chain derives from a study of Ad26.COV2.S vaccination and SARS-CoV-2 variants. Turning to the study itself: The trial was COV1001 and the donor's arm was Ad26.COV2.S. Donor got 5x10^10 or 1x10^11 viral particles of Ad26.COV2.S.

The treatment is: around 19 received Ad26.COV2.S at low or high dose, single or two shots; roughly five received placebo; per-sample allocation not given. It was on day 63 after the first vaccine or placebo injection that samples were taken. Based in Boston, the donor was an adult of 18-55 years. Assay used: immunoSEQ multiplex PCR; TCRdb lists only in-frame clones, some missing. Of a few hundred thousand clones in the sample, 85% to 90% were seen once. CDR1 and CDR2 (germline): MNHEY, SVGAGI. The CDR3 is made up of 15 amino acids. Trimming pared 0 bases from V and 8 bases from J, leaving 16 bases between.

The origin of this receptor is a person between 18 and 65 years old who received the Ad26.COV2.S COVID-19 vaccine or a placebo. The J gene is TRBJ1-2, the V gene TRBV6-5; tentatively, D is TRBD1 (6 bases). Source: peripheral blood, taken in a trial of Ad26.COV2.S vaccine versus placebo. CDR3 coding DNA: TGTGCCAGCAGTTACTCGACGACAGGCCTGATGGGCTACACCTTC. Translated, it gives CASSYSTTGLMGYTF.